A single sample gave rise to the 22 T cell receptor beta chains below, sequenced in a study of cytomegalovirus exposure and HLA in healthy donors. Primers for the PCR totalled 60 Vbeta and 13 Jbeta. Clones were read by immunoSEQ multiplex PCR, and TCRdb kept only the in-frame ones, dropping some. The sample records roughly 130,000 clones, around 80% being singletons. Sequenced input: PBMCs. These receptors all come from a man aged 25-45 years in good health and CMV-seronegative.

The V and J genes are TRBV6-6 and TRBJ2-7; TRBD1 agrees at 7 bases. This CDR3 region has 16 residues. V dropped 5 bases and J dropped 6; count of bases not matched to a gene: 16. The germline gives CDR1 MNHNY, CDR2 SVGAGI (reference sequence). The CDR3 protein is CASSLVIYTGVSEQYF. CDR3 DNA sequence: TGTGCCAGCAGTCTAGTAATCTACACAGGGGTTAGCGAGCAGTACTTC.

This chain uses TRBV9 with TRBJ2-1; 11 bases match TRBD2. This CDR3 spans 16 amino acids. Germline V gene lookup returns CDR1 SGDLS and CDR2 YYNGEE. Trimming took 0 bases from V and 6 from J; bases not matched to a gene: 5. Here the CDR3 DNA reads TGTGCCAGCAGCGTAGTTGATAGCGGGAGGGCCAATGAGCAGTTCTTC. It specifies CASSVVDSGRANEQFF.

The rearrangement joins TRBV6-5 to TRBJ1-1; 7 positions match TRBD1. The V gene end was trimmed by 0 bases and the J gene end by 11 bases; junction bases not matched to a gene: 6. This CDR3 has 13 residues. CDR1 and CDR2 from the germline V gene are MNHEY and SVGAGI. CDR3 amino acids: CASSYSKGGTAFF. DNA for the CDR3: TGTGCCAGCAGTTACTCGAAAGGGGGCACGGCTTTCTTT.

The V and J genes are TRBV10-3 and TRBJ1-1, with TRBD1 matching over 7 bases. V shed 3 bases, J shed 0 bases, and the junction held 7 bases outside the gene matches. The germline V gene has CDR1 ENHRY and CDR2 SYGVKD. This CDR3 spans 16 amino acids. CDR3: CAISDLLTGMNTEAFF. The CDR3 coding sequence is TGTGCCATCAGTGACCTCCTGACAGGGATGAACACTGAAGCTTTCTTT.

The CDR3 region is CASSISGAGYNEQFF. Written as DNA, the CDR3 is TGTGCCAGCAGTATCTCCGGTGCAGGATACAATGAGCAGTTCTTC. The V call is TRBV7-3, the J call TRBJ2-1; unclear D gene. V dropped 6 bases and J dropped 4 bases, with 16 bases sitting between them. CDR1 is SGHTA and CDR2 is FQGTGA in the germline V gene. The CDR3 has 15 amino acids.

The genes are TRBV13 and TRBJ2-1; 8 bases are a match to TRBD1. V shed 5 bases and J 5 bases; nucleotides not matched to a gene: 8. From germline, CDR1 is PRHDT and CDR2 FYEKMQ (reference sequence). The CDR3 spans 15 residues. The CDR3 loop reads CASSHNRDRNNEQFF. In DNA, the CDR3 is TGTGCCAGCAGCCACAACCGGGACAGGAACAATGAGCAGTTCTTC.

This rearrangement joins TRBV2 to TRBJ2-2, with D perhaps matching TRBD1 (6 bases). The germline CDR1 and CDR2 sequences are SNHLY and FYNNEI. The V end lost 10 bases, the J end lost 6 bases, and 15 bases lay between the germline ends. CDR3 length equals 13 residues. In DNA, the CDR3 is TGTGCCACCCTGGGGGCGGTCCCCGGGGAGCTGTTTTTT. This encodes CATLGAVPGELFF. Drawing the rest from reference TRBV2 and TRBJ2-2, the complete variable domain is EPEVTQTPSHQVTQMGQEVILRCVPISNHLYFYWYRQILGQKVEFLVSFYNNEISEKSEIFDDQFSVERPDGSNFTLKIRSTKLEDSAMYFCATLGAVPGELFFGEGSRLTVL.

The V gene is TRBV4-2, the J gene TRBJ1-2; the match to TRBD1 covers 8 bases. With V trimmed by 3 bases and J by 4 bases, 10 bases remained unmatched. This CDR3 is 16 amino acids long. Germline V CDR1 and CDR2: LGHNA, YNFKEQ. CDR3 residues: CASSQGPGTGFYGYTF. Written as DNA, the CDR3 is TGTGCCAGCAGCCAGGGTCCCGGGACAGGCTTCTATGGCTACACCTTC.

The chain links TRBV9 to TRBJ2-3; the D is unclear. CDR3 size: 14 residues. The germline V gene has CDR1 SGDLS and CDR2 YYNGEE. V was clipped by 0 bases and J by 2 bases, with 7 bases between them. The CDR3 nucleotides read TGTGCCAGCAGCGTAGAACAGATCACAGATACGCAGTATTTT. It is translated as CASSVEQITDTQYF.

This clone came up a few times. CDR3 sequence: CASSLVSNYGYTF. The CDR3 region has the DNA TGCGCCAGCAGCTTAGTAAGCAACTATGGCTACACCTTC. The chain carries TRBV5-1 and TRBJ1-2; the D is unclear. Germline CDR1 SGHRS, CDR2 YFSETQ. The CDR3 is 13 amino acids. The ends were cut back, 2 bases at V and 2 bases at J, with 7 bases in the middle. Full variable domain (missing parts from reference TRBV5-1 and TRBJ1-2): KAGVTQTPRYLIKTRGQQVTLSCSPISGHRSVSWYQQTPGQGLQFLFEYFSETQRNKGNFPGRFSGRQFSNSRSEMNVSTLELGDSALYLCASSLVSNYGYTFGSGTRLTVV.

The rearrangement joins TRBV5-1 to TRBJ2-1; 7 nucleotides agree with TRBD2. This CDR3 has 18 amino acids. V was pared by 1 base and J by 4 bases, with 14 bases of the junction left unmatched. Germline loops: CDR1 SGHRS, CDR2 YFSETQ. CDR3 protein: CASSLRGGVAGAYNEQFF. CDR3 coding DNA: TGCGCCAGCAGCTTGAGGGGTGGGGTAGCGGGCGCTTACAATGAGCAGTTCTTC.

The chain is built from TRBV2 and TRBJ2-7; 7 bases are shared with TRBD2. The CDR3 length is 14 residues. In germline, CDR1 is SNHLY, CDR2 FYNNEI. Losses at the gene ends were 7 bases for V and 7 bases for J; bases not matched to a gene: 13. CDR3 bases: TGTGCCAGCAAACCGACTAGCAACTCTCTGGAGCAGTACTTC. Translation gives CASKPTSNSLEQYF.

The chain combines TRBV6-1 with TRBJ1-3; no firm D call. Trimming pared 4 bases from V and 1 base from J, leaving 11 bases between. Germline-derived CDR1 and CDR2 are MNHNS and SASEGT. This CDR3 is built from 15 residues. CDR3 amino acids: CASSVLTMSGNTIYF. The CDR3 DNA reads TGTGCCAGCAGTGTATTAACAATGTCTGGAAACACCATATATTTT.

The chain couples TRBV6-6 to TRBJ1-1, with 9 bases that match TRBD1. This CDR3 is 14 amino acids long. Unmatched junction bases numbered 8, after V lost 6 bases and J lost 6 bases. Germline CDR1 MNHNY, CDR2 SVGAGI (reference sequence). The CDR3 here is CASRETGGPSEAFF. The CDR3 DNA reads TGTGCCAGCAGAGAGACAGGGGGGCCCTCTGAAGCTTTCTTT.

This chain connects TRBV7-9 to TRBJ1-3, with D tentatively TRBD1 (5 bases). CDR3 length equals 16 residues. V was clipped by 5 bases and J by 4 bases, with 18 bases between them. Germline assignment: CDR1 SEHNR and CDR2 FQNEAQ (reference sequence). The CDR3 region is CASSPSGAGNGNTIYF. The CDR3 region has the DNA TGTGCCAGCAGCCCCTCAGGTGCAGGGAACGGAAACACCATATATTTT.

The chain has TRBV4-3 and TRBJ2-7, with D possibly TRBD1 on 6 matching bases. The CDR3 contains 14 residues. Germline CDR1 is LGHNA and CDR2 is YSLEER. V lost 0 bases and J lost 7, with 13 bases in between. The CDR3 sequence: CASSQDQGLGEQYF. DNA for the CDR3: TGCGCCAGCAGCCAAGACCAGGGGTTGGGTGAGCAGTACTTC.

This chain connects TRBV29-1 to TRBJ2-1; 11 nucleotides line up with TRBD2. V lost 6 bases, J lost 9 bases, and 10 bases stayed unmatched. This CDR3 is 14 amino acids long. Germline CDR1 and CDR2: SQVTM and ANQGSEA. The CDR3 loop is CSVIALAGGTEQFF. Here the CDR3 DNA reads TGCAGCGTCATAGCCCTAGCGGGAGGCACTGAGCAGTTCTTC.

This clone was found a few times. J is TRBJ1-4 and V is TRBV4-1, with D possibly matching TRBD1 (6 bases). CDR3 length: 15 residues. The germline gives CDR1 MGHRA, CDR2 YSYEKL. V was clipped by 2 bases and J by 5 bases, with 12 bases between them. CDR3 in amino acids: CASSQWTANNEKLFF. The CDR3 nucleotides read TGCGCCAGCAGCCAATGGACAGCCAACAATGAAAAACTGTTTTTT.

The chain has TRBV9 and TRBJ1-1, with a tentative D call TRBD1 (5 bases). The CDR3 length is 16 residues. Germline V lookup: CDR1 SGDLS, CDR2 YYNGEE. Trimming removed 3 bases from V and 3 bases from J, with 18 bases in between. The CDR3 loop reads CASSAPRRGRDTEAFF. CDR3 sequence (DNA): TGTGCCAGCAGCGCCCCAAGAAGGGGCCGCGACACTGAAGCTTTCTTT.

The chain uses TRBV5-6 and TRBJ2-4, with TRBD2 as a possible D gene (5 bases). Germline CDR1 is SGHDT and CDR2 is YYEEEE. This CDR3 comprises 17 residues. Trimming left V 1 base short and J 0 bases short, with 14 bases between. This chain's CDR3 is CASSLWRSGVAKNIQYF. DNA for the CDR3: TGTGCCAGCAGCTTGTGGAGGTCCGGGGTAGCCAAAAACATTCAGTACTTC.

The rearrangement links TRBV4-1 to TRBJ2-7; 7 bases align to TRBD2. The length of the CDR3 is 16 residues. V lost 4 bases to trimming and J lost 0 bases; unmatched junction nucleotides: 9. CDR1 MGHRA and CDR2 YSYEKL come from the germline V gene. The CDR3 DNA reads TGCGCCAGCAGCCCCCCAGGGAGGGCCTACTCCTACGAGCAGTACTTC. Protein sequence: CASSPPGRAYSYEQYF.

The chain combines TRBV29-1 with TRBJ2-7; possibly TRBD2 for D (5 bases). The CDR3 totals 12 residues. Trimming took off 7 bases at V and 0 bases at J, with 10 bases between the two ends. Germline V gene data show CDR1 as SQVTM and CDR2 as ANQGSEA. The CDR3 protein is CSALGSSYEQYF. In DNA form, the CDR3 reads TGCAGCGCTCTGGGGAGCTCCTACGAGCAGTACTTC.